One sample yielded the 13 T cell receptor beta chains listed below, sequenced in a study of CD8+ T cells in alopecia areata. Treatment defined: oral pan-JAK inhibitor, 5-10 mg twice daily. Once RNA had been extracted, it was reverse transcribed into cDNA to act as the sequencing template. TCRdb's table, derived via immunoSEQ multiplex PCR, lists solely in-frame clones and lacks some. The sample contains some 220,000 clones, about 50% of which appear only once. Specimen: CD4+ T cells sorted from blood, collected at week 4, from a patient treated with tofacitinib. The receptors stem from a human donor with alopecia areata.

The chain links TRBV5-6 to TRBJ2-4; unclear D gene. The V and J ends lost 4 bases and 0 bases respectively, with 11 bases between them. The germline gives CDR1 SGHDT, CDR2 YYEEEE. The CDR3 totals 15 residues. Here the CDR3 DNA reads TGTGCCAGCAGCGTGAAGGATCTAGCCAAAAACATTCAGTACTTC. Encoded protein: CASSVKDLAKNIQYF. Using reference TRBV5-6 and TRBJ2-4 for the parts outside the CDR3, the full variable domain is DAGVTQSPTHLIKTRGQQVTLRCSPKSGHDTVSWYQQALGQGPQFIFQYYEEEERQRGNFPDRFSGHQFPNYSSELNVNALLLGDSALYLCASSVKDLAKNIQYFGAGTRLSVL.

For the CDR3, the DNA is TGTGCCTGGAGCGCAGGGGGAGAGGGCAATCAGCCCCAGCATTTT. Protein: CAWSAGGEGNQPQHF. This chain connects TRBV30 to TRBJ1-5; 7 bases match TRBD1. The J segment lost 2 bases and the V segment lost 3 bases, leaving 7 bases of the junction unmatched. This CDR3 comprises 15 residues. CDR1 is GTSNPN and CDR2 is SVGIG in the germline V gene (reference sequence).

The chain employs TRBV7-9 and TRBJ1-4; TRBD1 matches at 9 bases. Germline V CDR1 and CDR2: SEHNR, FQNEAQ (reference sequence). The V and J ends lost 5 bases and 0 bases, in that order; junction bases with no gene match: 1. The CDR3 loop spans 15 amino acids. The CDR3 region has the DNA TGTGCCAGCAGCCGACAGGGGGCAACTAATGAAAAACTGTTTTTT. Encoded protein: CASSRQGATNEKLFF.

This clone was seen only a few times. This sequence joins TRBV6-5 and TRBJ2-7; D tentatively fits TRBD1 or TRBD2 (6 bases each). Per the germline V gene, CDR1 is MNHEY and CDR2 is SVGAGI. The V gene lost 0 bases and the J gene lost 3 bases, with 12 bases spanning the gap. This CDR3 has 15 residues. As DNA, the CDR3 is TGTGCCAGCAGTTACTCGACGGGGGCAATCTACGAGCAGTACTTC. Its translation is CASSYSTGAIYEQYF.

About this clone: A read error may account for a junction end that differs from germline. The chain joins TRBV10-3 to TRBJ1-2; possibly TRBD1 for D (6 bases). From germline, CDR1 is ENHRY and CDR2 SYGVKD. This CDR3 contains 15 residues. In DNA form, the CDR3 reads TGTGCCAGCAGTGGCCAGACGGCAGGGGCGAGGGGCTACACCTTC. Amino acids: CASSGQTAGARGYTF.

The chain links TRBV4-3 to TRBJ2-7, with a weak D call TRBD2 (5 bases). CDR3 length: 15 residues. CDR1 is LGHNA and CDR2 is YSLEER in the germline V gene. Between the trimmed V and J ends, which lost 4 bases and 3 bases, there was a span of 16 bases. CDR3 region: CASSLDFQSFYEQYF. The CDR3 DNA reads as TGCGCCAGCAGCCTGGACTTCCAGAGTTTCTACGAGCAGTACTTC.

The chain is built from TRBV6-1 and TRBJ1-1, with a weak D call TRBD1 (5 bases). The CDR3 length is 13 residues. Germline CDR1 MNHNS, CDR2 SASEGT. Trimming took 4 bases from V and 1 from J, leaving 7 bases between them. The CDR3 spells CASSGGTNTEAFF. DNA of the CDR3: TGTGCCAGCAGTGGAGGGACGAACACTGAAGCTTTCTTT.

The rearrangement uses TRBV7-9 and TRBJ2-7, with 8 bases lining up with TRBD1. Germline loops: CDR1 SEHNR, CDR2 FQNEAQ (reference sequence). Germline trimming cut 5 bases from V and 6 bases from J; bases unmatched to any gene: 18. The CDR3 loop spans 17 amino acids. Here the CDR3 reads CASSPRSDRAFRGEQYF. The CDR3, as DNA: TGTGCCAGCAGCCCCCGATCGGACAGGGCCTTCAGAGGCGAGCAGTACTTC.

The V and J genes are TRBV7-2 and TRBJ2-3; 9 nucleotides agree with TRBD2. V lost 5 bases, J lost 4 bases, and 7 bases stayed unmatched. The CDR3 runs to 15 residues. CDR1 SGHTA and CDR2 FQGNSA come from the germline V gene. The CDR3 DNA is TGTGCCAGCAGCCCCCGCGGGGGGGCGGCAGATACGCAGTATTTT. Its translation is CASSPRGGAADTQYF.

A remark on this clone: The junction and the germline gene differ at one end; a read error may be behind it. J is TRBJ2-5 and V is TRBV29-1; D unresolved. The CDR3 consists of 10 residues. CDR1 SQVTM and CDR2 ANQGSEA come from the germline V gene. In DNA, the CDR3 is TGCAGCGTCCACCAGGAGACCCAGTACTTC. This encodes CSVHQETQYF.

V gene TRBV9 combines with J gene TRBJ2-7; 11 bases line up with TRBD1. Trimming took 0 bases from V and 3 from J; bases not matched to a gene: 5. CDR1 and CDR2 (germline): SGDLS, YYNGEE. The CDR3 runs to 16 residues. The CDR3 bases are TGTGCCAGCAGCGTAGACCCCGGGACAGGGGGCTACGAGCAGTACTTC. Protein sequence: CASSVDPGTGGYEQYF. Supplemented by reference TRBV9 and TRBJ2-7, the full variable domain reads DSGVTQTPKHLITATGQRVTLRCSPRSGDLSVYWYQQSLDQGLQFLIQYYNGEERAKGNILERFSAQQFPDLHSELNLSSLELGDSALYFCASSVDPGTGGYEQYFGPGTRLTVT.

The chain has TRBV6-5 and TRBJ1-4, with 7 bases that match TRBD1. Germline values: CDR1 MNHEY, CDR2 SVGAGI. The CDR3 spans 16 residues. After removal of 2 bases from V and 8 bases from J, the junction contained 11 bases not matched to a gene. The CDR3 bases are TGTGCCAGCAGTTACACTTCGCAGAGGGACAGAGAAAAACTGTTTTTT. It translates to CASSYTSQRDREKLFF.

The V call is TRBV6-5, the J call TRBJ1-2; no firm D call. V dropped 8 bases and J dropped 2 bases, with 9 bases sitting between them. CDR3 length equals 12 residues. Per germline, CDR1 MNHEY and CDR2 SVGAGI. The CDR3 DNA reads as TGTGCCAGCGGGCGTCAGAACTATGGCTACACCTTC. Translation: CASGRQNYGYTF.